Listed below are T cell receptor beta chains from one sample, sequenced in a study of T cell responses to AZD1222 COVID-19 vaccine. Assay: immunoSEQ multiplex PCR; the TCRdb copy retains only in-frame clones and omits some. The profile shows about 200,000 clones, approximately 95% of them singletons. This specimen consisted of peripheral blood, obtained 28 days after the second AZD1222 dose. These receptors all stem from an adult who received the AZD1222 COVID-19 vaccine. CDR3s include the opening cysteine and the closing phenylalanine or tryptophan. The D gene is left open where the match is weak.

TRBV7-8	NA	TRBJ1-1	CASSPITGQINTEAFF	TGTGCCAGCAGCCCGATAACGGGACAAATAAACACTGAAGCTTTCTTT
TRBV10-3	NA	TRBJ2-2	CAISVPAGELFF	TGTGCCATCAGTGTCCCCGCCGGGGAGCTGTTTTTT
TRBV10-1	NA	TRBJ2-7	CASRADSDPLNEQYF	TGCGCCAGCAGAGCTGACAGTGACCCCCTAAACGAGCAGTACTTC
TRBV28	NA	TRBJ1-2	CALSGGLNYGYTF	TGTGCCCTCTCGGGCGGCCTGAACTATGGCTACACCTTC
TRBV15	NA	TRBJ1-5	CATSRRGGASNQPQHF	TGTGCCACCAGCAGAAGAGGGGGGGCTAGCAATCAGCCCCAGCATTTT
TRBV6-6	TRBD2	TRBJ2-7	CAIGSSGLSYEQYF	TGTGCCATCGGATCTAGCGGCCTCTCCTACGAGCAGTACTTC
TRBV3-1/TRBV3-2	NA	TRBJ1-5	CASSLTVNQPQHF	TGTGCCAGCAGCCTAACTGTGAATCAGCCCCAGCATTTT
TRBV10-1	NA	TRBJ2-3	CASSGDLGRTDTQYF	TGCGCCAGCAGTGGGGATTTGGGTCGCACAGATACGCAGTATTTT
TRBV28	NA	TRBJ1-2	CAISGAVNYGYTF	TGTGCCATCTCAGGGGCAGTGAACTATGGCTACACCTTC
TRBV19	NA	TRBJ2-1	CASSMGFPVNEQFF	TGTGCCAGTAGTATGGGATTCCCGGTCAATGAGCAGTTCTTC